This T cell receptor (beta chain) stems from a study of CD8+CD57+ T cells in acquired aplastic anemia. This clonotype has just one count. Genomic DNA, serving as template, underwent TCR beta VDJ and CDR3 profiling. A single record per CDR3 protein comes from TCRdb applying MiXCR to the reads. Among just over 450,000 distinct CDR3 sequences listed, under 40% were seen once. CD8+CD57+ cell expansion had been shown by flow cytometry in patients chosen for sequencing. Germline V gives CDR1 WSHSY, CDR2 SAAADI. J gave up 2 bases and V 7 bases, and 5 bases lay outside the gene matches. This CDR3 has 14 residues.

Sequencing was done on a sample of sorted CD4+, CD8+, or CD8+CD57+ T cells (not recorded which) from PBMCs. The J gene is TRBJ2-7, the V gene TRBV10-2; 10 nucleotides match TRBD1. The TCR comes from a human donor with aplastic anemia. CDR3 loop: CASKPGQGTYEQYF. Here the CDR3 DNA reads TGCGCCAGCAAGCCGGGACAGGGGACCTACGAGCAGTACTTC.